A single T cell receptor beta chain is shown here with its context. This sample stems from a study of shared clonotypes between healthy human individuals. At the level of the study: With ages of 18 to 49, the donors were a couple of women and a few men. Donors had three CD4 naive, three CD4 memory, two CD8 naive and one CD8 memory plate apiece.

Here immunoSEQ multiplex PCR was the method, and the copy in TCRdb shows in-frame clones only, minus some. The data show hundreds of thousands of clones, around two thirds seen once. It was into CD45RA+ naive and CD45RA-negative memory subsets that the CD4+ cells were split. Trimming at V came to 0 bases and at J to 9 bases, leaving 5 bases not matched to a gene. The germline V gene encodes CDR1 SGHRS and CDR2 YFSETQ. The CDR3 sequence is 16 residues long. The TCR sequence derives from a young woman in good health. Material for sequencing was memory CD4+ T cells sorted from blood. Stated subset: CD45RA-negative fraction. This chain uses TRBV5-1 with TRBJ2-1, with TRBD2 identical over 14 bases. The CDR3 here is CASSLDGTSGSGEQFF. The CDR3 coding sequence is TGCGCCAGCAGCTTGGACGGGACTAGCGGGAGCGGTGAGCAGTTCTTC.